A selection of T cell receptor beta chains follows, all from one sample in a study of T cell repertoires in cytomegalovirus infection. MiXCR, applied by TCRdb to the reads, yields one record per CDR3 protein. This table has 380,000 or so distinct CDR3 sequences, about 35% appearing once. These receptors' antigens are unknown. The specimen was cultured PBMCs, collected from culture after CMV antigen stimulation. The receptors shown here come from a human donor in good health (CMV status not recorded). Some clones in this sample may be carry-over from other donors' samples. Each CDR3 is given with its conserved first and last residue. Each record gives: V gene, CDR3 length, D gene, J gene, clone size, CDR3 protein, CDR3 DNA. A D gene is named only where the DNA matches it firmly. Only part of the rows carry a size: once, few, many, or a class if the clone is expanded.

>TRBV12-3/TRBV12-4|15|TRBD2|TRBJ2-1|-
CASSKEGLADNEQFF
TGTGCCAGCAGTAAGGAGGGACTAGCGGACAATGAGCAGTTCTTC
>TRBV24-1|12|-|TRBJ2-5|-
CATSDPVETQYF
TGTGCCACCAGTGATCCCGTAGAGACCCAGTACTTC
>TRBV6-2/TRBV6-3|14|-|TRBJ2-1|-
CASSPSVARGHQFF
TGTGCCAGCAGCCCCTCGGTGGCCCGGGGTCATCAGTTCTTC
>TRBV12-3/TRBV12-4|17|TRBD1|TRBJ1-3|-
CASSSAEDRGNGNTIYF
TGTGCCAGCAGTTCGGCGGAGGACAGGGGTAATGGAAACACCATATATTTT
>TRBV6-2/TRBV6-3|16|TRBD1|TRBJ2-2|few
CASSYWGQANTGELFF
TGTGCCAGCAGTTACTGGGGACAGGCGAACACCGGGGAGCTGTTTTTT
>TRBV5-5|14|-|TRBJ2-7|-
CASSLIGTRYEQYF
TGTGCCAGCAGCTTGATCGGGACACGCTACGAGCAGTACTTC
>TRBV6-6|17|-|TRBJ1-2|-
CASSSTGEGFESYGYTF
TGTGCCAGCAGCAGTACAGGAGAAGGATTCGAGTCCTATGGCTACACCTTC
>TRBV12-3/TRBV12-4|16|-|TRBJ1-4|few
CASSLAVGPTNEKLFF
TGTGCCAGCAGTTTAGCGGTGGGCCCAACTAATGAAAAACTGTTTTTT
>TRBV7-2|15|-|TRBJ1-6|few
CASSSTGGAGSPLHF
TGTGCCAGCAGCTCTACGGGGGGGGCAGGTTCACCCCTCCACTTT
>TRBV19|13|-|TRBJ1-2|-
CASSPDPDYGYTF
TGTGCCAGTAGCCCCGACCCGGACTATGGCTACACCTTC
>TRBV14|15|-|TRBJ2-1|once
CASSPGGIAVNEQFF
TGTGCCAGCAGCCCTGGGGGGATAGCCGTCAATGAGCAGTTCTTC
>TRBV7-2|17|-|TRBJ1-1|-
CASSLTAGSIPHTEAFF
TGTGCCAGCAGCTTAACGGCAGGGTCGATCCCCCACACTGAAGCTTTCTTT
>TRBV7-2|15|-|TRBJ1-2|many
CASSPRAGANYGYTF
TGTGCCAGCAGCCCCAGAGCCGGGGCGAACTATGGCTACACCTTC
>TRBV7-8|18|TRBD2|TRBJ2-1|many
CASSPFVSSGDSYNEQFF
TGTGCCAGCAGCCCTTTCGTGTCTAGCGGCGACTCCTACAATGAGCAGTTCTTC
>TRBV3-1|16|TRBD1|TRBJ2-1|-
CASSQGTGGGYNEQFF
TGTGCCAGCAGCCAGGGAACAGGGGGCGGGTACAATGAGCAGTTCTTC
>TRBV6-2/TRBV6-3|16|TRBD2|TRBJ2-1|-
CASSYGEGPSSNEQFF
TGTGCCAGCAGTTATGGGGAGGGCCCGTCGAGCAATGAGCAGTTCTTC
>TRBV3-1|11|-|TRBJ1-1|-
CASSQEVEAFF
TGTGCCAGCAGCCAAGAGGTTGAAGCTTTCTTT
>TRBV7-2|15|TRBD2|TRBJ2-7|-
CASSWTSGPSYEQYF
TGTGCCAGCAGCTGGACTAGCGGCCCCTCCTACGAGCAGTACTTC
>TRBV27|16|TRBD2|TRBJ2-5|-
CASSIEASGTKQTQYF
TGTGCCAGCAGTATAGAGGCTAGCGGGACCAAGCAGACCCAGTACTTC
>TRBV4-3|12|-|TRBJ1-4|-
CASSHPGQQLFF
TGCGCCAGCAGCCACCCCGGACAGCAACTGTTTTTT